This TCR beta chain originates from a study of spatial heterogeneity in lung cancer. Study-level background: Each distinct TCR and UMI combination averaged more than ten appearances in raw reads.

This clonotype was found many times. The CDR3 contains 17 residues. The time point is: sample taken at primary tumor resection. No cell sorting; template was whole RNA from tumor, lung tissue or PBMC. All TCR cDNA molecules were individually tagged with a unique molecular identifier. TCRdb reprocessed the 5' RACE reads with MiXCR, giving one entry per CDR3 protein. The data contain some 39,000 distinct CDR3 sequences, approximately 6.5% of them singletons. The sequence derives from a female donor with early-stage non-small cell lung cancer. Sequenced material: PBMCs, taken at surgery. The gene calls are TRBV21-1 and TRBJ1-4; the table names TRBD1, a call not compared with the DNA. TRBV21-1 is listed as a pseudogene. CDR3 region: CASSKKTGRPTNEKLFF. The CDR3 nucleotides read TGTGCCAGCAGCAAGAAGACAGGGAGGCCAACTAATGAAAAACTGTTTTTT.